One sample yielded the 10 T cell receptor beta chains listed below, sequenced in a study of patients and donors after allogeneic stem cell transplantation. TCRdb re-derived calls from the RT-PCR reads in MiXCR, one entry per CDR3 protein. The sample carries 150,000 or so distinct CDR3 sequences, about a quarter recorded once. Sequences were obtained from blood, either unsorted or a sorted T cell fraction (not recorded which). The receptors were sampled from a human donor who was either an allogeneic HSCT recipient or a stem cell or donor lymphocyte infusion donor (not recorded which). It is not recorded whose cells these are; they may come from a transplant donor.

This clonotype came up a few times. This chain links TRBV12-3 or TRBV12-4 with TRBJ2-5; 13 bases map to TRBD2. Unmatched junction bases numbered 9, after V lost 5 bases and J lost 3 bases. The CDR3 sequence is 17 residues long. CDR3 nucleotide sequence: TGTGCCAGCAGTGCATCGGGACTAGCGGGAAGGGAAGAGACCCAGTACTTC. This translates into CASSASGLAGREETQYF.

The CDR3 is CASPARQGGGEQFF. The CDR3 coding sequence is TGTGCCAGCCCCGCCCGGCAGGGTGGAGGTGAGCAGTTCTTC. The chain joins TRBV2 to TRBJ2-1; D might be TRBD1 or TRBD2, each matching 5 bases. Germline V gene data show CDR1 as SNHLY and CDR2 as FYNNEI. The CDR3 has 14 amino acids. V was cut by 8 bases and J by 9 bases, with 20 bases left in between.

V and J are TRBV7-6 and TRBJ1-4, with 8 bases fitting TRBD1. J lost 7 bases, V lost 5 bases, and 3 bases had no gene match. Germline loops: CDR1 SGHVS, CDR2 FNYEAQ. The CDR3 is 13 residues long. The CDR3 loop reads CASSVQGAEKLFF. CDR3 sequence (DNA): TGTGCCAGCAGCGTCCAGGGGGCTGAAAAACTGTTTTTT.

This clonotype was detected many times. This chain links TRBV9 with TRBJ2-7; D is perhaps TRBD1 or TRBD2 (5 bases each). V was shortened by 2 bases and J by 6 bases, with 12 bases between the two germline ends. This CDR3 contains 13 residues. The germline gives CDR1 SGDLS, CDR2 YYNGEE. As DNA, the CDR3 is TGTGCCAGCAGCGTTAGCCCGGGACGCGAGCAGTACTTC. Encoded protein: CASSVSPGREQYF.

This clonotype was observed a handful of times. This sequence joins TRBV27 and TRBJ1-2, with 8 bases identical to TRBD1. Trimming removed 3 bases from V and 4 bases from J; junction bases left unmatched: 4. Germline CDR1 MNHEY, CDR2 SMNVEV (reference sequence). CDR3 size: 14 residues. CDR3 in DNA: TGTGCCAGCAGTTTCGGGACAGGACGCTATGGCTACACCTTC. It encodes CASSFGTGRYGYTF.

The V call is TRBV5-6, the J call TRBJ2-5; D is uncertain. Germline V lookup: CDR1 SGHDT, CDR2 YYEEEE. This CDR3 has 14 residues. Trimming shortened V by 2 bases and J by 2 bases, and 10 bases separated the two germline ends. The CDR3: CASSFLSEQETQYF. The CDR3, as DNA: TGTGCCAGCAGCTTTTTGTCAGAACAAGAGACCCAGTACTTC.

This rearrangement joins TRBV20-1 to TRBJ2-7; 9 bases map to TRBD2. Germline V gene sequence: CDR1 DFQATT, CDR2 SNEGSKA (reference sequence). The CDR3 is 14 residues long. J gave up 3 bases and V 1 base, and 4 bases lay outside the gene matches. The chain's CDR3 is CSARGGLASYEQYF. The CDR3 region has the DNA TGCAGTGCTAGAGGAGGACTAGCGAGCTACGAGCAGTACTTC.

This chain uses TRBV4-1 with TRBJ2-1, with D unclear. V lost 1 base, J lost 9 bases, and 7 bases lay in between. The V gene's germline CDR1 is MGHRA and CDR2 YSYEKL. This CDR3 has 12 amino acids. The CDR3 DNA is TGCGCCAGCAGCCAAGTTTTTGGTGAGCAGTTCTTC. Protein sequence: CASSQVFGEQFF.

The CDR3 region is CASSLEGLGQQFF. In nucleotides, the CDR3 is TGTGCCAGCAGCTTAGAGGGACTCGGACAGCAGTTCTTC. The gene calls are TRBV7-8 and TRBJ2-1, with D possibly being TRBD2 (6 bases). V lost 1 base and J 11 bases, leaving 12 bases between the germline ends. Germline loops: CDR1 SGHVS, CDR2 FQNEAQ. The CDR3 loop spans 13 amino acids.

A few counts support this clonotype. This sequence joins TRBV20-1 and TRBJ1-1; D is perhaps TRBD1 (5 bases). Trimming removed 1 base at V and 4 bases at J, with 10 bases between. CDR1 DFQATT and CDR2 SNEGSKA come from the germline V gene (reference sequence). The CDR3 length is 13 residues. CDR3 amino acids: CSARAGQGTEAFF. The CDR3 coding sequence is TGCAGTGCTAGAGCCGGGCAGGGCACTGAAGCTTTCTTT.